The present TCR beta chain was sequenced within a study of CD8+CD57+ T cells in acquired aplastic anemia. Study in general: Sorted CD4+ and CD8+ cells gave an average of approximately 3.1 ug of DNA. General observations from the study: Between patients and controls, about 30 CD8+ CDR3 sequences were found in common.

A word on this clonotype: The antigen remains unidentified.

CDR1 and CDR2 (germline): SGHTA, FQGTGA. Between the trimmed V and J ends, which lost 4 bases and 14 bases, there was a span of 26 bases. The CDR3 totals 15 residues. For CDR3 and TCR beta VDJ profiling, genomic DNA was the template used. TCRdb reanalysed the reads using MiXCR and keeps one entry per CDR3 protein. The sample records more than 250,000 distinct CDR3 sequences, roughly 82% being singletons. All patients picked for sequencing had shown, by flow cytometry, an expansion of CD8+CD57+ cells. This clonotype was obtained from a human donor with aplastic anemia. The chain recombines TRBV7-3 with TRBJ1-1; TRBD1 is a possible D gene (6 bases). Sequences were obtained from sorted CD4+, CD8+, or CD8+CD57+ T cells (not recorded which) from PBMCs. The CDR3 DNA reads TGTGCCAGCAGCTCCTCAGGCACTGGGGGCGCTAAAGAGTTCTTT. Its translation is CASSSSGTGGAKEFF.